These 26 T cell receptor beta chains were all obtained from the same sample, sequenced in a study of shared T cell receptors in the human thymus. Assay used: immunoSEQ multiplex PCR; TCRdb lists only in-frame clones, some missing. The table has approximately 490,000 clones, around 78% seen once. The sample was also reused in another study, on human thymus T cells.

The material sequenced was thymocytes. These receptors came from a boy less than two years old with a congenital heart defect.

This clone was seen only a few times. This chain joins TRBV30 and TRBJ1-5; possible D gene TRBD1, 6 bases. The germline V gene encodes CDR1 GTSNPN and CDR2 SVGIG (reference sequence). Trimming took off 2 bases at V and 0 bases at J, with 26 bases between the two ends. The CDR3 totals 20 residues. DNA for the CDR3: TGTGCCTGGAGTCCTCGGGACACAAAGAACCTCCGAATTAGCAATCAGCCCCAGCATTTT. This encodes CAWSPRDTKNLRISNQPQHF.

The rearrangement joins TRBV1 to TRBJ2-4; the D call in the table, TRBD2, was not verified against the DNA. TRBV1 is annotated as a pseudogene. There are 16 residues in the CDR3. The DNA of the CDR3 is TGCACCAGCAGCCATGAGGTAGCGGGAGCCAAAAACATTCAGTACTTC. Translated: CTSSHEVAGAKNIQYF.

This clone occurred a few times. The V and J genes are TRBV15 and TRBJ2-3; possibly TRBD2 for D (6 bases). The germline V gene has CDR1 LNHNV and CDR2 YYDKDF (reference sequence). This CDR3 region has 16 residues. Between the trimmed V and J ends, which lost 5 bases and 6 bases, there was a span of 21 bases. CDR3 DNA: TGTGCCACCAGCCCCCCCCGGGACTGGGGTCGGGATACGCAGTATTTT. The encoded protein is CATSPPRDWGRDTQYF. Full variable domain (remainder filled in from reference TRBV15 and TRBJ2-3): DAMVIQNPRYQVTQFGKPVTLSCSQTLNHNVMYWYQQKSSQAPKLLFHYYDKDFNNEADTPDNFQSRRPNTSFCFLDIRSPGLGDTAMYLCATSPPRDWGRDTQYFGPGTRLTVL.

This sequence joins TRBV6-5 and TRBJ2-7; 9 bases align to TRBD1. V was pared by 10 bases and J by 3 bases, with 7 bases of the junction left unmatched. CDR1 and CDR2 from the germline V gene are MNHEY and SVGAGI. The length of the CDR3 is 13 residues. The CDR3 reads CAIGTGSGYEQYF. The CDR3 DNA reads TGTGCCATCGGGACAGGGTCGGGCTACGAGCAGTACTTC.

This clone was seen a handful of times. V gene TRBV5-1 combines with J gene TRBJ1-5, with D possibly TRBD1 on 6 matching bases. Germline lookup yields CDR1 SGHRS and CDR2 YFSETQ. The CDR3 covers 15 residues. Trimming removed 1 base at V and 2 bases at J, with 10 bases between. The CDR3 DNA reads TGCGCCAGCAGCTTGAAGGGGGATGGCAATCAGCCCCAGCATTTT. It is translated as CASSLKGDGNQPQHF.

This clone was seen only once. The CDR3 is CATSRVSANQETQYF. The CDR3 DNA reads TGTGCCACCAGCAGGGTCTCAGCGAACCAAGAGACCCAGTACTTC. The rearrangement uses TRBV15 and TRBJ2-5; D not certain. Trimming removed 3 bases from V and 0 bases from J, with 11 bases in between. The CDR3 sequence is 15 residues long. Germline V gene lookup returns CDR1 LNHNV and CDR2 YYDKDF (reference sequence).

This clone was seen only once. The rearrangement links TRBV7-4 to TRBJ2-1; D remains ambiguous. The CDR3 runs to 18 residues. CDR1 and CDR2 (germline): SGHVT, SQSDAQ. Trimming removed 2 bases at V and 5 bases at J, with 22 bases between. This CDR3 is CASSLRPALSRINNEQFF. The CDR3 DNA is TGTGCCAGCAGCTTACGGCCCGCGTTGAGCAGGATTAACAATGAGCAGTTCTTC. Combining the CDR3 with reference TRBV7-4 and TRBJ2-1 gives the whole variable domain GAGVSQSPRYKVAKRGRDVALRCDSISGHVTLYWYRQTLGQGSEVLTYSQSDAQRDKSGRPSGRFSAERPERSVSTLKIQRTEQGDSAVYLCASSLRPALSRINNEQFFGPGTRLTVL.

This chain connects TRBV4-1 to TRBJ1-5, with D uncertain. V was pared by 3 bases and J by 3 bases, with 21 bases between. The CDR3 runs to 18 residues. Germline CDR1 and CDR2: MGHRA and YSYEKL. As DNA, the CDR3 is TGCGCCAGCAGCCAGTTCGACACCCATCGGGATGTCAATCAGCCCCAGCATTTT. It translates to CASSQFDTHRDVNQPQHF.

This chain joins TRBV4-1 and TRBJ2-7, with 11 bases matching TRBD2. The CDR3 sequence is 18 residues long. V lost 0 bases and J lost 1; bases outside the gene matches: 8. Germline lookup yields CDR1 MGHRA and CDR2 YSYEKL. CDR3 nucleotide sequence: TGCGCCAGCAGCCAAGATGGGCTAGCGGGAGGACCATCCTACGAGCAGTACTTC. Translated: CASSQDGLAGGPSYEQYF.

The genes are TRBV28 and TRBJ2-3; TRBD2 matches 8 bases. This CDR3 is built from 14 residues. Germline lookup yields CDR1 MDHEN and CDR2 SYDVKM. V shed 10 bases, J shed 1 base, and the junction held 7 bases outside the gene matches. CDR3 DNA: TGTGCCACCGTCCCCGGGAGGGGCACAGATACGCAGTATTTT. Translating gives CATVPGRGTDTQYF.

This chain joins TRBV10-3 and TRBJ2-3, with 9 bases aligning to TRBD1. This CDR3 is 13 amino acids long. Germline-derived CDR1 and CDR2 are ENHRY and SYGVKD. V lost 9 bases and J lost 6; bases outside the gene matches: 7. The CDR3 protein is CAIRDRAGDTQYF. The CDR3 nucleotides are TGTGCCATACGGGACAGGGCGGGGGATACGCAGTATTTT.

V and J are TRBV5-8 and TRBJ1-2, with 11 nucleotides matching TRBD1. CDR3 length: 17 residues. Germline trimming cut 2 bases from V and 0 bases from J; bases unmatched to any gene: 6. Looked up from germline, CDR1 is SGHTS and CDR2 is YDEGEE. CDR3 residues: CASSFPGTGGPNYGYTF. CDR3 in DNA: TGTGCCAGCAGCTTTCCCGGGACAGGGGGACCTAACTATGGCTACACCTTC. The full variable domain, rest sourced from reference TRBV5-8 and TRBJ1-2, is EAGVTQSPTHLIKTRGQQATLRCSPISGHTSVYWYQQALGLGLQFLLWYDEGEERNRGNFPPRFSGRQFPNYSSELNVNALELEDSALYLCASSFPGTGGPNYGYTFGSGTRLTVV.

The CDR3, as DNA: TGTGCCAGCAGCGGGGGGGGGCAGGGTTACGAGCAGTACTTC. It specifies CASSGGGQGYEQYF. This chain uses TRBV9 with TRBJ2-7, with TRBD2 as a possible D gene (7 bases). Germline V lookup: CDR1 SGDLS, CDR2 YYNGEE. V lost 3 bases and J 4 bases, leaving 14 bases between the germline ends. The CDR3 sequence is 14 residues long. Combining the CDR3 with reference TRBV9 and TRBJ2-7 gives the whole variable domain DSGVTQTPKHLITATGQRVTLRCSPRSGDLSVYWYQQSLDQGLQFLIQYYNGEERAKGNILERFSAQQFPDLHSELNLSSLELGDSALYFCASSGGGQGYEQYFGPGTRLTVT.

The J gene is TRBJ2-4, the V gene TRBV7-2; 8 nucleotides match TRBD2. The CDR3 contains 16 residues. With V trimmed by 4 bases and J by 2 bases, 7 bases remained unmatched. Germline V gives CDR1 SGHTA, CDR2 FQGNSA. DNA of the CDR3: TGTGCCAGCAGCTCCGGCCTAGCGGGCCCCAAAAACATTCAGTACTTC. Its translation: CASSSGLAGPKNIQYF.

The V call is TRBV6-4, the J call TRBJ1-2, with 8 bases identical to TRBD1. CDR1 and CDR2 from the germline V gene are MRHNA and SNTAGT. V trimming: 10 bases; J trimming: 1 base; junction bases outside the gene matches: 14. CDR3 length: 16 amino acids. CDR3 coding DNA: TGTGCCACTTTACCAGGACAGGGCCCCTTTAACTATGGCTACACCTTC. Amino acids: CATLPGQGPFNYGYTF.

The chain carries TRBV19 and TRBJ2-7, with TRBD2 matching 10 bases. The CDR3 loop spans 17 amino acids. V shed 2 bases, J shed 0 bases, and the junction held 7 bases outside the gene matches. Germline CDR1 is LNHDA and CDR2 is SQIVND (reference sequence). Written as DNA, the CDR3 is TGTGCCAGTAGTATAAAAGCGGGAGGGTCGGTCTCCTACGAGCAGTACTTC. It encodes CASSIKAGGSVSYEQYF.

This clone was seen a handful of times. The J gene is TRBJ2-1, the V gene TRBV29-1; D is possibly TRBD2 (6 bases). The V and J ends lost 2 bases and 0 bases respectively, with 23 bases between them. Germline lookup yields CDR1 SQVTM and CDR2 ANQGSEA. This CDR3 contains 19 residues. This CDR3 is CSVELPGLPLGPSYNEQFF. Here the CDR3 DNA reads TGCAGCGTTGAACTCCCGGGACTCCCCCTCGGGCCCTCCTACAATGAGCAGTTCTTC.

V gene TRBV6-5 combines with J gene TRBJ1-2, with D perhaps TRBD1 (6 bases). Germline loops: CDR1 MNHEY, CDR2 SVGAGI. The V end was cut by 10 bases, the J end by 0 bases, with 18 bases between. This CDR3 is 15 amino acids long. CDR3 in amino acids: CATCHRDNSNYGYTF. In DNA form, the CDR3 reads TGTGCCACCTGTCACCGGGACAACTCTAACTATGGCTACACCTTC.

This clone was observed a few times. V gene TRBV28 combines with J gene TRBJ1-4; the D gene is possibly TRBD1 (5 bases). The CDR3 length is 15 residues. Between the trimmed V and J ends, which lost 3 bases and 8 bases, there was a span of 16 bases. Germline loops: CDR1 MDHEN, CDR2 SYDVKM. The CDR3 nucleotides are TGTGCCAGCAGTTTCGATCCAGGGTTCAGGGAAAAACTGTTTTTT. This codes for CASSFDPGFREKLFF.

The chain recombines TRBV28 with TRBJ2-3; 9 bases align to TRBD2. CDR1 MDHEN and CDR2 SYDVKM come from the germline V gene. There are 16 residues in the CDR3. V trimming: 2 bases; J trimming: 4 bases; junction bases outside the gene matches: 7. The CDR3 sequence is CASSLKEREVADTQYF. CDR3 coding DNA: TGTGCCAGCAGTTTAAAGGAGCGGGAGGTTGCAGATACGCAGTATTTT.

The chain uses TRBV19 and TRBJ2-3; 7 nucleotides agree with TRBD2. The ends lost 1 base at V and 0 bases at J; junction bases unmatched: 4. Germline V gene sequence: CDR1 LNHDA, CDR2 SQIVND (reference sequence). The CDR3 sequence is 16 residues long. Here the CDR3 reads CASSIGRELSTDTQYF. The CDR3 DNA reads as TGTGCCAGTAGTATAGGGCGGGAGCTCAGCACAGATACGCAGTATTTT.

DNA for the CDR3: TGTGCCAGCGGTCAGTCGAACACCGGGGAGCTGTTTTTT. Residues: CASGQSNTGELFF. This sequence joins TRBV6-5 and TRBJ2-2; D not certain. Between the trimmed V and J ends, which lost 8 bases and 0 bases, there was a span of 7 bases. CDR1 and CDR2 (germline): MNHEY, SVGAGI. The CDR3 is made up of 13 amino acids.

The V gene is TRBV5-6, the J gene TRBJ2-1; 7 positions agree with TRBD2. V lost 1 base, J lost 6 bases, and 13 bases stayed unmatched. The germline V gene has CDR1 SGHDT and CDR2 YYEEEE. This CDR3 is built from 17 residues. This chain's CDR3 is CASSLRREQVSRNEQFF. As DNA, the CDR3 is TGTGCCAGCAGCTTGCGGCGGGAGCAAGTCTCGCGCAATGAGCAGTTCTTC. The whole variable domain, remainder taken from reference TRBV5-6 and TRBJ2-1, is DAGVTQSPTHLIKTRGQQVTLRCSPKSGHDTVSWYQQALGQGPQFIFQYYEEEERQRGNFPDRFSGHQFPNYSSELNVNALLLGDSALYLCASSLRREQVSRNEQFFGPGTRLTVL.

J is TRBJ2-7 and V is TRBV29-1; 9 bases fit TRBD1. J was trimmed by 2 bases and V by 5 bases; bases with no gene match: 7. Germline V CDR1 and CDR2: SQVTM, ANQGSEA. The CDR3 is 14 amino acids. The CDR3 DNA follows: TGCAGCGTTCAAAAAGGACAGGGGCCCTACGAGCAGTACTTC. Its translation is CSVQKGQGPYEQYF.

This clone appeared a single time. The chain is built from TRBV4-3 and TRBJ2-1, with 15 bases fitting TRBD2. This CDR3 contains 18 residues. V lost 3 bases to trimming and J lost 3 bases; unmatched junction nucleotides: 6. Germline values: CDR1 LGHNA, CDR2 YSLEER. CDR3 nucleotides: TGCGCCAGCAGCCATGGGACTAGCGGGAGGAGCGTCTACAATGAGCAGTTCTTC. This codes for CASSHGTSGRSVYNEQFF.

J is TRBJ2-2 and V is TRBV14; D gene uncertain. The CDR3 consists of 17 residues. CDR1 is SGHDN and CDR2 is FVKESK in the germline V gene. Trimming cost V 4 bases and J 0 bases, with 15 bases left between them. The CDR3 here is CASSRSNPAANTGELFF. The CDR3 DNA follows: TGTGCCAGCAGCCGCTCCAACCCGGCGGCGAACACCGGGGAGCTGTTTTTT.